This T cell receptor beta chain was captured in a study of beta chain features in type 1 diabetes (dated by TCRdb to the late 2010s). As for the study more broadly: Mean age, gender distribution, total cell number and subset yield were not different between patients and healthy donors. A total of 85 million to 110 million sorted cells were examined across all samples, and RNA yield correlated strongly with the number of cells per subset. Naive and central memory subsets were obtained from all 30 or so donors, but regulatory and stem cell-like memory subsets were isolated from only 8 patients and roughly eight healthy donors. In the study, TCRB repertoires of sorted circulating CD4+ T cell subsets from recently diagnosed type 1 diabetes patients were compared with those of matched healthy donors. Overall study outcomes, separate from this receptor: Naive, central memory and regulatory TCRB repertoires appeared to be more alike among patients than among healthy donors. PCR might favor shorter templates, but patient and control samples were amplified and corrected together, so any skew would affect both groups equally. Because small numbers of individuals were included in the HLA sub-analyses, any influence of HLA type on TCRB rearrangement was left unresolved. Because cDNA was sequenced instead of genomic DNA, highly expressing activated cells could be over-represented, though the groups showed no difference in activation or CD3 levels. A moderate but significant shortening of TCRB CDR3 length was observed in type 1 diabetes patients in all four CD4+ subsets. Fewer insertions and more nucleotide deletions at VDJ recombination sites were observed in patients with type 1 diabetes, implying thymic rearrangement abnormalities.

This clone was counted between two and nine times. Its antigen has not been determined. No quality values exist for individual bases; no much larger clone is one base distant. According to the germline V gene, CDR1 reads SGHRS and CDR2 reads YFSETQ. The CDR3 starts with the cysteine, ends with the phenylalanine, and has 19 residues. CDR3 DNA is the only sequence kept; it has 57 bases, read in frame from the first base. Trimming accounts for 3 bases at V and 6 bases at J, while the number of junction bases matched to no gene is 12. The High Capacity cDNA Reverse Transcription Kit was used to reverse transcribe all of the isolated RNA, meaning that expressed TCRB transcripts were what got sequenced. Deep immunoSEQ sequencing was performed on naive, central memory and regulatory T cell samples, with an average of approximately 4 million total reads per sample. Sorted cells were lysed in RLT buffer and RNA was extracted with DNase-treated RNeasy Micro or Mini kits, depending on cell number. Each cell subset was processed separately to prevent cross-contamination, with patient and healthy donor samples processed together. The immunoSEQ multiplex PCR was used to amplify TCRB sequences from cDNA, generating 87-bp fragments that spanned the CDR3 region. Amplicons were sequenced on the Illumina HiSeq platform. In the source study's methods: PCR bias was corrected computationally using synthetic template baselines, and reads within Hamming distance 2 were collapsed, with unmergeable singletons discarded. Reads were aligned to IMGT to assign V, D and J genes, CDR3 length, and insertions or deletions at six rearrangement sites. Clonotype counts were normalized to sorted cell number within each subset before computing true diversity and Gini coefficients with the tcR R package. The overlap coefficient, calculated on TCRB nucleotide sequences, was used to quantify repertoire sharing. The immuneACCESS repertoire file appears here via TCRdb, limited to in-frame rearrangements. These files lack a portion of the clones; in checked studies, under half of the deficit traces to unresolved V genes, and the cause of the others is not known. V and J calls and clone size come straight from that table; D and trimming were deduced from the DNA. The sample table lists roughly 40,000 clones, about half of them with a count of one. The biggest ten clones account for around 0.78% of the sample.

Each donor gave one peripheral blood draw, roughly 0.11 L on average, collected into heparinised tubes. Using a panel that included CD45RO, CCR7, CD25, CD127, CD95 and CD27, naive, central memory, regulatory and stem cell-like memory CD4+ T cells were sorted on a BD FACSAria II. Every sorted population had a purity above 95%. PBMCs were isolated immediately by Lymphoprep density gradient centrifugation and stained directly without culture. So that batch effects would be minimized, each experiment stained and sorted samples in pairs, pairing one healthy donor with one patient. This receptor was obtained from a woman aged 18 to 35 in good health. Sequenced material: central memory CD4+ T cells from blood. The rearranged chain carries TRBV5-1 and TRBJ2-1; TRBD2 aligns with 16 central bases. CDR3 protein: CASSYIGTSGRVYPNEQFF. The DNA sequence is given as TGCGCCAGCAGCTATATAGGGACTAGCGGGAGGGTATACCCCAATGAGCAGTTCTTC.